The entry below describes one T cell receptor (beta chain). V was trimmed by 5 bases and J by 1 base, leaving 8 bases between them. The CDR3 loop spans 13 amino acids. CDR1 MGHRA and CDR2 YSYEKL come from the germline V gene. Combining a sample-barcoded 5' primer with a J-beta primer mix, a second PCR ran for 7 to 11 cycles. TCRdb redid the calling of the 5' RACE reads with MiXCR, one entry per CDR3 protein. The sample comprises about 1.6 million distinct CDR3 sequences, roughly 32% of which are singletons, and about 10% rests with the top ten. This record comes from a study of blood T cells in healthy people across ages.

The sequencing sample was made of blood. This receptor was obtained from a woman aged 25 to 39 in good health. The chain recombines TRBV4-1 with TRBJ1-1, with D tentatively TRBD1 (5 bases). CDR3 region: CASSITGNTEAFF. The CDR3 DNA follows: TGCGCCAGCAGCATTACAGGGAACACTGAAGCTTTCTTT.